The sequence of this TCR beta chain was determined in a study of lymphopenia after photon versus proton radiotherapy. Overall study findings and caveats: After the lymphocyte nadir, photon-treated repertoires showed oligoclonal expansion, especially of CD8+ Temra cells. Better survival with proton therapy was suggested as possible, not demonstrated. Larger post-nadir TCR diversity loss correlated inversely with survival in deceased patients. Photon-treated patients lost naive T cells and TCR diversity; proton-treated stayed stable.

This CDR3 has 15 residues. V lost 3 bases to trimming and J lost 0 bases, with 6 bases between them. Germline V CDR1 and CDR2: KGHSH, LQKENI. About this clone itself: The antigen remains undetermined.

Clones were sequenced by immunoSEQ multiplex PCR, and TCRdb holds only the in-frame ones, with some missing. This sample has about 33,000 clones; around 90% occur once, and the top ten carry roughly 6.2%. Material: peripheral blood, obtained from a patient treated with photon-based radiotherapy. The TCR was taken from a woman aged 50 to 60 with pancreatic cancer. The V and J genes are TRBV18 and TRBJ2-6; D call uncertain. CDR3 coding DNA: TGTGCCAGCTCACCCGGGCTCTCTGGGGCCAACGTCCTGACTTTC. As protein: CASSPGLSGANVLTF.